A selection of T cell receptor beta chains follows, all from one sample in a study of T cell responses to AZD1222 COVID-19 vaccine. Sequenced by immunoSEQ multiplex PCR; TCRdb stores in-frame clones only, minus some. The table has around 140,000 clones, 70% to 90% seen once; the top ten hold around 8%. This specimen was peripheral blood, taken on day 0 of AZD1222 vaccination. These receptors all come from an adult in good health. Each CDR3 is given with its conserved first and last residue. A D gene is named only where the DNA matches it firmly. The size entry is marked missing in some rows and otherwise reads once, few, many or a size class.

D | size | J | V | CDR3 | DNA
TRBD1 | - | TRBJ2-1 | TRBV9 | CASSNPSTGGASNEQFF | TGTGCCAGCAGCAACCCTAGCACAGGGGGCGCTTCGAATGAGCAGTTCTTC
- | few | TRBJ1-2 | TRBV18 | CASSAQGRYGYTF | TGTGCCAGCTCAGCCCAGGGGAGGTACGGCTACACCTTC
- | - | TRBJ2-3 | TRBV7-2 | CASSLGGRTDTQYF | TGTGCCAGCAGCTTAGGCGGGCGCACAGATACGCAGTATTTT
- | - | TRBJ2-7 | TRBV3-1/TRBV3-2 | CASSLRGSHYEQYF | TGTGCCAGCAGCCTCCGGGGGTCCCACTACGAGCAGTACTTC
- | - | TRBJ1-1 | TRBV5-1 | CASSLGAGRTEAFF | TGCGCCAGCAGCTTGGGTGCAGGGCGCACTGAAGCTTTCTTT
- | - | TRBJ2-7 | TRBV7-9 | CASTKGGGTEQYF | TGTGCCAGCACCAAAGGGGGGGGAACCGAGCAGTACTTC
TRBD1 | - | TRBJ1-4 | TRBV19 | CASSEQGGNEKLFF | TGTGCCAGTAGTGAACAGGGGGGCAATGAAAAACTGTTTTTT
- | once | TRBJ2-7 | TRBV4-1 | CASSLGGRGVDEQYF | TGCGCCAGCAGCCTCGGGGGCAGGGGGGTCGACGAGCAGTACTTC
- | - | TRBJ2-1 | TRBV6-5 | CASSYSGAVEQFF | TGTGCCAGCAGTTACTCAGGGGCCGTGGAGCAGTTCTTC
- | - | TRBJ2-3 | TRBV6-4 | CASSDSGPGDTQYF | TGTGCCAGCAGTGACTCGGGGCCCGGAGATACGCAGTATTTT
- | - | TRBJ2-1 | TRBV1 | CTSSQVAELGSYNEQFF | TGCACCAGCAGCCAGGTGGCCGAGCTCGGCTCCTACAATGAGCAGTTCTTC
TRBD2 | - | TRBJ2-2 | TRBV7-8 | CASSPREYGELFF | TGTGCCAGCAGCCCGCGGGAGTACGGGGAGCTGTTTTTT
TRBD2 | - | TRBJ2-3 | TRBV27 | CASSFPGGASTDTQYF | TGTGCCAGCAGTTTCCCGGGGGGGGCGAGCACAGATACGCAGTATTTT
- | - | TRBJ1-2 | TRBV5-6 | CASSLGSFMDYGYTF | TGTGCCAGCAGCTTGGGTTCTTTTATGGACTATGGCTACACCTTC
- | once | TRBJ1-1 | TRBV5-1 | CASSFLSRNTEAFF | TGCGCCAGCAGCTTTCTTTCAAGGAACACTGAAGCTTTCTTT
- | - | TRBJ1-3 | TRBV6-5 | CASSGGPNSGNTIYF | TGTGCCAGCAGCGGAGGGCCTAACTCTGGAAACACCATATATTTT
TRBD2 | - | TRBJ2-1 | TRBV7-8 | CASSLTGLTSGYNEQFF | TGTGCCAGCAGCTTAACCGGACTGACTAGCGGTTACAATGAGCAGTTCTTC
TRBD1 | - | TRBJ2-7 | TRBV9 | CASSARQGTFYEQYF | TGTGCCAGCAGCGCCAGACAGGGGACCTTCTACGAGCAGTACTTC
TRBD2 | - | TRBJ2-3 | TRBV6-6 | CASSYAGGPADTQYF | TGTGCCAGCAGTTACGCGGGAGGGCCCGCAGATACGCAGTATTTT
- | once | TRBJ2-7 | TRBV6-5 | CASRISSPGEQYF | TGTGCCAGCAGGATCTCGAGTCCAGGAGAGCAGTACTTC
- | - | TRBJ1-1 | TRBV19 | CASSPQGVGAFF | TGTGCCAGTAGTCCACAGGGAGTAGGAGCTTTCTTT
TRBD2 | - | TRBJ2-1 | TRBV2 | CASLPWSRTSGNYNEQFF | TGTGCCAGCTTACCGTGGTCGAGGACTAGCGGGAACTACAATGAGCAGTTCTTC
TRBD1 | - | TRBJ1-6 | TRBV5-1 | CASSLQQGGGSPLHF | TGCGCCAGCAGCTTGCAACAGGGGGGGGGATCACCCCTCCACTTT
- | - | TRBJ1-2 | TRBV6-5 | CASSRGANYGYTF | TGTGCCAGCAGTCGGGGGGCCAACTATGGCTACACCTTC
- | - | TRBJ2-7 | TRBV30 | CAWMRPNEQYF | TGTGCCTGGATGCGCCCGAACGAGCAGTACTTC
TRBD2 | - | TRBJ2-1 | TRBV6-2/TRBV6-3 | CASSYLLQREFNEQFF | TGTGCCAGCAGTTACCTACTCCAGCGGGAGTTCAATGAGCAGTTCTTC
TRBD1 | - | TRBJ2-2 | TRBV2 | CASRGQGAVTGELFF | TGTGCCAGCAGAGGACAGGGGGCAGTCACCGGGGAGCTGTTTTTT
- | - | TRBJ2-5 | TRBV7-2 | CASSLVGGETQYF | TGTGCCAGCAGCTTAGTGGGGGGAGAGACCCAGTACTTC
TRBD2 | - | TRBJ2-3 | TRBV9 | CASSVGVAGSTDTQYF | TGTGCCAGCAGCGTAGGGGTAGCGGGTAGCACAGATACGCAGTATTTT
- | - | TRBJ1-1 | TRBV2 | CASSPMEGLEAFF | TGTGCCAGCAGCCCCATGGAGGGTTTGGAAGCTTTCTTT
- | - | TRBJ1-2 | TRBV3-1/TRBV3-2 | CASSHSSGRSQEYGYTF | TGTGCCAGCAGCCACTCTTCAGGCAGGTCCCAAGAGTATGGCTACACCTTC
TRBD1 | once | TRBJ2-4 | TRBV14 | CASSQGTGMIQYF | TGTGCCAGCAGCCAAGGGACAGGGATGATTCAGTACTTC
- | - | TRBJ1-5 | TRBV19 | CASSKWGAQNQPQHF | TGTGCCAGTAGTAAATGGGGGGCGCAGAATCAGCCCCAGCATTTT
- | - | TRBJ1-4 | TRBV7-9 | CASSLGSGTEKLFF | TGTGCCAGCAGCTTAGGGTCAGGGACTGAAAAACTGTTTTTT
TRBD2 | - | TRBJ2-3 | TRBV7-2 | CASSPRTSGTTDTQYF | TGTGCCAGCAGCCCCCGGACTAGCGGCACCACAGATACGCAGTATTTT
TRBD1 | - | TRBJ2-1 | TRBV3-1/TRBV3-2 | CASSQGPDRENEQFF | TGTGCCAGCAGCCAAGGGCCGGACAGGGAGAATGAGCAGTTCTTC
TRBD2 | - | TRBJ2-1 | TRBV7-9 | CASSPFSGTSGFNEQFF | TGTGCCAGCAGCCCATTCTCCGGGACTAGCGGATTCAATGAGCAGTTCTTC
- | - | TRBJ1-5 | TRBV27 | CASSFIGQPQHF | TGTGCCAGCAGTTTCATAGGTCAGCCCCAGCATTTT
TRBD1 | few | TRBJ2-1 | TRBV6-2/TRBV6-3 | CASSRLGRTGGMSGSSYNEQFF | TGTGCCAGCAGCCGGCTTGGCCGGACAGGGGGCATGAGCGGGAGCTCCTACAATGAGCAGTTCTTC
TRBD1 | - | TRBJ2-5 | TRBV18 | CASSPGTVVQETQYF | TGTGCCAGCTCACCGGGGACAGTCGTCCAAGAGACCCAGTACTTC
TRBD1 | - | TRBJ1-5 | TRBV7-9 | CASSLVTGGWVGQPQHF | TGTGCCAGCTCGCTGGTGACAGGGGGCTGGGTTGGTCAGCCCCAGCATTTT
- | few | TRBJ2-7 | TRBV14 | CASSQTGHEAFGEQYF | TGTGCCAGCAGCCAAACTGGACATGAGGCTTTTGGCGAGCAGTACTTC